Below, 19 T cell receptor beta chains from the same sample are listed, as sequenced in a study of blood T cell repertoires in COVID-19. Sequenced by immunoSEQ multiplex PCR; TCRdb stores in-frame clones only, minus some. The repertoire includes approximately 300,000 clones, around 85% of them detected once, and about 2% sits in the top ten. Material for sequencing was PBMCs or T cells enriched from blood (not recorded which). Receptor source: a woman under 40 who had been exposed to COVID-19.

The chain is built from TRBV7-3 and TRBJ2-5, with TRBD1 identical over 8 bases. CDR1 SGHTA and CDR2 FQGTGA come from the germline V gene. Trimming removed 0 bases from V and 4 bases from J; junction bases left unmatched: 7. The length of the CDR3 is 16 residues. The CDR3 sequence is CASSLTGRGPGETQYF. The CDR3 DNA follows: TGTGCCAGCAGCTTAACTGGCAGGGGGCCGGGAGAGACCCAGTACTTC. The whole variable domain, remainder taken from reference TRBV7-3 and TRBJ2-5, is GAGVSQTPSNKVTEKGKYVELRCDPISGHTALYWYRQSLGQGPEFLIYFQGTGAADDSGLPNDRFFAVRPEGSVSTLKIQRTERGDSAVYLCASSLTGRGPGETQYFGPGTRLLVL.

This chain connects TRBV5-1 to TRBJ2-2; maybe TRBD1 (5 bases). V shed 5 bases and J shed 2 bases, with 10 bases lying between them. This CDR3 has 14 residues. CDR1 is SGHRS, CDR2 YFSETQ, per germline. The CDR3 region is CASSSTDNTGELFF. The CDR3 region has the DNA TGCGCCAGCAGTTCGACAGACAACACCGGGGAGCTGTTTTTT.

The chain is built from TRBV10-3 and TRBJ2-5, with 11 bases fitting TRBD2. V shed 9 bases, J shed 5 bases, and the junction held 8 bases outside the gene matches. Per germline, CDR1 ENHRY and CDR2 SYGVKD. This CDR3 spans 14 amino acids. In DNA form, the CDR3 reads TGTGCCATTAGAGATAGCGGGGGGGCGGAGACCCAGTACTTC. Translated: CAIRDSGGAETQYF.

This sequence joins TRBV2 and TRBJ1-1; 10 positions agree with TRBD1. V shed 7 bases, J shed 5 bases, and the junction held 7 bases outside the gene matches. The CDR3 totals 14 residues. The germline CDR1 and CDR2 sequences are SNHLY and FYNNEI. CDR3 DNA sequence: TGTGCCAGCACCTCGACAGGGGGCCGAACTGAAGCTTTCTTT. Translating it yields CASTSTGGRTEAFF.

This chain joins TRBV9 and TRBJ2-5, with TRBD2 matching 14 bases. Germline loops: CDR1 SGDLS, CDR2 YYNGEE. This CDR3 comprises 15 residues. J was trimmed by 5 bases and V by 5 bases; bases with no gene match: 5. The CDR3 protein is CASSVTSGRGETQYF. The DNA for the CDR3 is TGTGCCAGCAGTGTGACTAGCGGGAGGGGGGAGACCCAGTACTTC.

CDR3 sequence reads: CASSQDGASRSPLHF. CDR3 nucleotides: TGCGCCAGCAGCCAAGATGGGGCGTCACGCTCACCCCTCCACTTT. The rearrangement links TRBV4-1 to TRBJ1-6; tentative D call: TRBD1 (5 bases). Trimming shortened V by 0 bases and J by 10 bases, and 13 bases separated the two germline ends. Germline values: CDR1 MGHRA, CDR2 YSYEKL. This CDR3 contains 15 residues.

The rearrangement joins TRBV5-5 to TRBJ1-1, with no clear D. Germline CDR1 is SGHKS and CDR2 is YYEKEE (reference sequence). V shed 1 base and J shed 1 base, with 8 bases lying between them. This CDR3 comprises 14 residues. The CDR3 nucleotides are TGTGCCAGCAGCTTGCGGAGTGGGAACACTGAAGCTTTCTTT. As protein: CASSLRSGNTEAFF.

The genes are TRBV27 and TRBJ1-1, with D hard to call. The CDR3 spans 13 residues. The V and J ends lost 2 bases and 7 bases respectively, with 11 bases between them. Per the germline V gene, CDR1 is MNHEY and CDR2 is SMNVEV (reference sequence). The DNA of the CDR3 is TGTGCCAGCAGTTTAATATCCAGAAATGAAGCTTTCTTT. Protein sequence: CASSLISRNEAFF.

The J gene is TRBJ1-1, the V gene TRBV20-1, with a possible D match to TRBD1 (6 bases). The length of the CDR3 is 15 residues. Trimming stripped 3 bases from V and 0 bases from J, with 14 bases between. Germline CDR1 is DFQATT and CDR2 is SNEGSKA (reference sequence). The CDR3 nucleotides read TGCAGTGCTAGTTCCGGGGGGCTGATGAACACTGAAGCTTTCTTT. This gives the protein CSASSGGLMNTEAFF.

This chain's CDR3 is CASSLRPGTYEQYF. CDR3 bases: TGTGCCAGCAGCCTCCGCCCAGGGACCTACGAGCAGTACTTC. V and J are TRBV27 and TRBJ2-7; D is perhaps TRBD1 (5 bases). The germline V and J ends were trimmed by 6 bases and 2 bases, with 14 bases remaining between them. Per germline, CDR1 MNHEY and CDR2 SMNVEV (reference sequence). The length of the CDR3 is 14 residues.

The chain carries TRBV7-2 and TRBJ2-3; 10 nucleotides line up with TRBD2. CDR1 and CDR2 (germline): SGHTA, FQGNSA. The length of the CDR3 is 19 residues. The V and J ends lost 5 bases and 0 bases, in that order; junction bases with no gene match: 14. This CDR3 is CASSAIWGSGGPSTDTQYF. DNA of the CDR3: TGTGCCAGCAGCGCCATCTGGGGTAGCGGGGGGCCTAGCACAGATACGCAGTATTTT.

The chain has TRBV4-3 and TRBJ1-6; 7 bases are a match to TRBD1. The CDR3 has 15 amino acids. Trimming took 3 bases from V and 7 from J; bases not matched to a gene: 6. Germline assignment: CDR1 LGHNA and CDR2 YSLEER. The CDR3 is CASSQFRGTNSPLHF. In DNA, the CDR3 is TGCGCCAGCAGCCAGTTCAGGGGGACGAATTCACCCCTCCACTTT.

The V and J genes are TRBV3-1 (or the pseudogene TRBV3-2) and TRBJ2-7, with 11 bases aligning to TRBD2. CDR3 length: 16 residues. With V trimmed by 4 bases and J by 4 bases, 9 bases remained unmatched. The germline gives CDR1 LGHDT, CDR2 YNNKEL (reference sequence). This CDR3 reads CASSPHATSGVYEQYF. CDR3 nucleotide sequence: TGTGCCAGCAGCCCTCATGCGACTAGCGGGGTATACGAGCAGTACTTC.

The genes are TRBV2 and TRBJ2-2, with TRBD1 matching 7 bases. The V and J ends lost 7 bases and 1 base, in that order; junction bases with no gene match: 6. The CDR3 is made up of 15 amino acids. Per germline, CDR1 SNHLY and CDR2 FYNNEI. The CDR3, as DNA: TGTGCCAGCATGGGACAGTCAGTGAACACCGGGGAGCTGTTTTTT. Residues: CASMGQSVNTGELFF. The full variable domain, completed using reference TRBV2 and TRBJ2-2, is EPEVTQTPSHQVTQMGQEVILRCVPISNHLYFYWYRQILGQKVEFLVSFYNNEISEKSEIFDDQFSVERPDGSNFTLKIRSTKLEDSAMYFCASMGQSVNTGELFFGEGSRLTVL.

The rearrangement links TRBV5-1 to TRBJ2-2, with 7 bases identical to TRBD2. CDR1 and CDR2 from the germline V gene are SGHRS and YFSETQ. With 4 bases clipped from V and 2 bases from J, the junction kept 8 bases outside the gene matches. The CDR3 is 16 residues long. The CDR3: CASSLTSVINTGELFF. The CDR3 region has the DNA TGCGCCAGCAGCCTAACTAGCGTCATAAACACCGGGGAGCTGTTTTTT.

This sequence joins TRBV19 and TRBJ1-6; the match to TRBD1 covers 7 bases. The CDR3 length is 13 residues. V shed 9 bases and J 4 bases; nucleotides not matched to a gene: 3. Germline V gives CDR1 LNHDA, CDR2 SQIVND (reference sequence). The CDR3 reads CASRGQYNSPLHF. The CDR3 DNA reads as TGTGCCAGCCGGGGACAGTATAATTCACCCCTCCACTTT.

The chain is built from TRBV27 and TRBJ1-4; no definite D call. The CDR3 contains 17 residues. Deletions cut 7 bases from V and 9 bases from J, with 27 bases between. Germline CDR1 MNHEY, CDR2 SMNVEV (reference sequence). This chain's CDR3 is CASTKVTLKTREKKLFF. DNA of the CDR3: TGTGCCAGCACCAAGGTGACACTTAAAACGCGGGAGAAAAAACTGTTTTTT.

As for this clone: A much larger clone lies a single base off, so this may be a read error. This sequence joins TRBV6-5 and TRBJ1-2; no clear D. The germline V and J ends were trimmed by 6 bases and 1 base, with 6 bases remaining between them. The CDR3 is 12 amino acids. The germline V gene encodes CDR1 MNHEY and CDR2 SVGAGI. CDR3 in amino acids: CASRQNNYGYTF. The CDR3 nucleotides read TGTGCCAGCAGGCAGAATAACTATGGCTACACCTTC.

This chain uses TRBV28 with TRBJ1-1; the D gene is possibly TRBD1 (5 bases). V was clipped by 3 bases and J by 5 bases, with 10 bases between them. CDR1 is MDHEN, CDR2 SYDVKM, per germline. The CDR3 totals 13 residues. CDR3 protein: CASSLAGRTEAFF. The CDR3 DNA reads as TGTGCCAGCAGTTTGGCAGGGAGGACTGAAGCTTTCTTT. Variable domain in full (rest from reference TRBV28 and TRBJ1-1): DVKVTQSSRYLVKRTGEKVFLECVQDMDHENMFWYRQDPGLGLRLIYFSYDVKMKEKGDIPEGYSVSREKKERFSLILESASTNQTSMYLCASSLAGRTEAFFGQGTRLTVV.